This entry lists 29 T cell receptor beta chains sequenced from one sample in a study of T cells after yellow fever vaccination. MiXCR was run by TCRdb on the 5' RACE reads, yielding one entry per CDR3 protein. Altogether roughly 340,000 distinct CDR3 sequences are present, around 4.1% being singletons, with the ten largest covering 20% to 25%. The sample was PBMCs, taken 5 days after the yellow fever booster vaccination. The receptors were sampled from a man aged 18-30 years who received the YFV17D yellow fever vaccine.

This clonotype appeared many times. The rearrangement joins TRBV4-3 to TRBJ1-3; D is uncertain. The CDR3 is made up of 14 amino acids. Per germline, CDR1 LGHNA and CDR2 YSLEER. V dropped 3 bases and J dropped 4 bases, with 10 bases sitting between them. The CDR3 here is CASSHEVTGNTIYF. Here the CDR3 DNA reads TGCGCCAGCAGCCACGAGGTAACCGGAAACACCATATATTTT.

This clonotype was recorded many times. The V gene is TRBV18, the J gene TRBJ1-2; 11 positions match TRBD1. Germline V CDR1 and CDR2: KGHSH, LQKENI. V was clipped by 6 bases and J by 3 bases; unmatched bases: 6. This CDR3 is 15 amino acids long. In nucleotides, the CDR3 is TGTGCCAGCTCCCAAGGACAGGGGGCGTACTATGGCTACACCTTC. It encodes CASSQGQGAYYGYTF.

This clonotype was seen more than once but under ten times. The chain carries TRBV24-1 and TRBJ2-1; D is uncertain. Trimming removed 9 bases from V and 3 bases from J, with 8 bases in between. Germline V gene data show CDR1 as KGHDR and CDR2 as SFDVKD. The CDR3 runs 12 residues. CDR3 in DNA: TGTGCCACCGGAGTGGGCTACAATGAGCAGTTCTTC. It encodes CATGVGYNEQFF.

V usage is TRBV6-2 or TRBV6-3 and J usage is TRBJ1-2; 7 nucleotides match TRBD1. Germline V gives CDR1 MNHEY, CDR2 SVGEGT. The trim removed 6 bases at V and 4 bases at J, leaving 8 bases unmatched. This CDR3 contains 14 residues. CDR3 amino acids: CASRGGTDVYGYTF. CDR3 sequence (DNA): TGTGCCAGCAGAGGTGGGACAGATGTCTATGGCTACACCTTC.

The chain joins TRBV12-3 or TRBV12-4 to TRBJ2-2, with TRBD2 matching over 8 bases. The CDR3 totals 15 residues. With 6 bases clipped from V and 3 bases from J, the junction kept 6 bases outside the gene matches. The CDR3 bases are TGTGCCAGCAGACCAGCGGGGGCCTACACCGGGGAGCTGTTTTTT. It translates to CASRPAGAYTGELFF.

Ten or more counts support this clonotype. The chain combines TRBV6-2 or TRBV6-3 with TRBJ1-5, with D maybe TRBD1 (6 bases). Germline assignment: CDR1 MNHEY and CDR2 SVGEGT. Trimming took 4 bases from V and 6 from J, leaving 13 bases between them. This CDR3 region has 14 residues. The CDR3 loop is CASSFVGGGQPQHF. Here the CDR3 DNA reads TGTGCCAGCAGTTTCGTGGGGGGCGGTCAGCCCCAGCATTTT.

This clonotype occurred a few times. V gene TRBV5-4 combines with J gene TRBJ2-7, with D unclear. Germline CDR1 reads SGHNT; CDR2 reads YYREEE (reference sequence). The CDR3 sequence is 14 residues long. V was clipped by 0 bases and J by 5 bases, with 12 bases between them. CDR3 protein: CASSLGPGNDEQYV. For the CDR3, the DNA is TGTGCCAGCAGCTTGGGGCCTGGGAACGACGAGCAGTACGTC.

This clonotype was counted many times. This chain connects TRBV7-9 to TRBJ1-1, with D unresolved. Deletions cut 4 bases from V and 1 base from J, with 7 bases between. The CDR3 totals 13 residues. Germline-derived CDR1 and CDR2 are SEHNR and FQNEAQ (reference sequence). CDR3 sequence reads: CASSSRENTEAFF. For the CDR3, the DNA is TGTGCCAGCAGCTCTAGGGAGAACACTGAAGCTTTCTTT.

This clonotype occurred a few times. This rearrangement joins TRBV12-3 or TRBV12-4 to TRBJ1-1; D gene ambiguous. The CDR3 extends over 11 amino acids. Here the CDR3 DNA reads TGTGCTCGCACGGTGAACACTGAAGCTTTCTTT. Translation: CARTVNTEAFF.

This clonotype was counted between two and nine times. The chain links TRBV20-1 to TRBJ1-5; D perhaps matches TRBD1 (6 bases). Trimming left V 0 bases short and J 2 bases short, with 11 bases between. CDR3 length: 15 amino acids. CDR1 is DFQATT, CDR2 SNEGSKA, per germline (reference sequence). CDR3 sequence: CSARDSGAGNQPQHF. For the CDR3, the DNA is TGCAGTGCTAGAGATTCAGGGGCGGGCAATCAGCCCCAGCATTTT.

This clonotype was detected a few times. This sequence joins TRBV7-9 and TRBJ1-2; TRBD1 agrees at 12 bases. This CDR3 has 18 amino acids. Trimming at V came to 6 bases and at J to 6 bases, leaving 17 bases not matched to a gene. Germline V lookup: CDR1 SEHNR, CDR2 FQNEAQ (reference sequence). The CDR3 sequence is CASRTPPEGTGGLNGYTF. CDR3 DNA: TGTGCCAGCAGAACCCCCCCCGAGGGGACAGGGGGCCTCAATGGCTACACCTTC. The whole variable domain, filled in from reference TRBV7-9 and TRBJ1-2, reads DTGVSQNPRHKITKRGQNVTFRCDPISEHNRLYWYRQTLGQGPEFLTYFQNEAQLEKSRLLSDRFSAERPKGSFSTLEIQRTEQGDSAMYLCASRTPPEGTGGLNGYTFGSGTRLTVV.

This rearrangement joins TRBV15 to TRBJ2-2, with TRBD2 as a possible D gene (6 bases). Germline loops: CDR1 LNHNV, CDR2 YYDKDF (reference sequence). Trimming stripped 0 bases from V and 2 bases from J, with 10 bases between. The CDR3 covers 16 residues. The CDR3 sequence: CATSRDWGVNTGELFF. DNA for the CDR3: TGTGCCACCAGCAGAGATTGGGGGGTTAACACCGGGGAGCTGTTTTTT. Full variable domain (rest looked up from reference TRBV15 and TRBJ2-2): DAMVIQNPRYQVTQFGKPVTLSCSQTLNHNVMYWYQQKSSQAPKLLFHYYDKDFNNEADTPDNFQSRRPNTSFCFLDIRSPGLGDTAMYLCATSRDWGVNTGELFFGEGSRLTVL.

The chain carries TRBV7-9 and TRBJ2-5; a weak D match, TRBD2 (5 bases). From germline, CDR1 is SEHNR and CDR2 FQNEAQ (reference sequence). The CDR3 length is 15 residues. The V end lost 5 bases, the J end lost 7 bases, and 20 bases lay between the germline ends. The CDR3 DNA is TGTGCCAGCAGCCCCGTTGGTAGCGTGTCGCGGACCCAGTACTTC. It specifies CASSPVGSVSRTQYF.

V gene TRBV9 combines with J gene TRBJ1-1, with TRBD1 as a possible D gene (5 bases). The germline gives CDR1 SGDLS, CDR2 YYNGEE. The V end lost 3 bases, the J end lost 0 bases, and 12 bases lay between the germline ends. The CDR3 loop spans 15 amino acids. CDR3 loop: CASSDATDLNTEAFF. CDR3 bases: TGTGCCAGCAGCGACGCGACAGACCTGAACACTGAAGCTTTCTTT.

The gene calls are TRBV19 and TRBJ2-7, with 8 bases identical to TRBD1. V was clipped by 8 bases and J by 4 bases; unmatched bases: 7. In germline, CDR1 is LNHDA, CDR2 SQIVND (reference sequence). The CDR3 spans 13 residues. CDR3 bases: TGTGCCAGTGGGGTCAGGACAGGGTACGAGCAGTACTTC. It yields the protein CASGVRTGYEQYF.

This clonotype occurred many times. The chain carries TRBV5-1 and TRBJ1-4; TRBD1 is a possible D gene (5 bases). The CDR3 covers 14 residues. V was pared by 4 bases and J by 1 base, with 8 bases between. CDR1 SGHRS and CDR2 YFSETQ come from the germline V gene. The CDR3 is CASSRGVTNEKLFF. CDR3 sequence (DNA): TGCGCCAGCAGCCGAGGGGTAACTAATGAAAAACTGTTTTTT. Filled out from reference TRBV5-1 and TRBJ1-4, the complete variable domain reads KAGVTQTPRYLIKTRGQQVTLSCSPISGHRSVSWYQQTPGQGLQFLFEYFSETQRNKGNFPGRFSGRQFSNSRSEMNVSTLELGDSALYLCASSRGVTNEKLFFGSGTQLSVL.

The V and J genes are TRBV20-1 and TRBJ2-1; 8 bases line up with TRBD2. CDR3 size: 12 residues. Germline V lookup: CDR1 DFQATT, CDR2 SNEGSKA (reference sequence). As DNA, the CDR3 is TGCAGCGACGGGGGGGGCTACAATGAGCAGTTCTTC. Its translation: CSDGGGYNEQFF.

The V call is TRBV5-6, the J call TRBJ2-6, with no clear D. V was cut by 4 bases and J by 1 base, with 9 bases left in between. Germline V gene lookup returns CDR1 SGHDT and CDR2 YYEEEE. The CDR3 runs 15 residues. In DNA, the CDR3 is TGTGCCAGCAGCCCATCTCTGTCTGGGGCCAACGTCCTGACTTTC. Translated, it gives CASSPSLSGANVLTF.

J is TRBJ2-1 and V is TRBV30, with D uncertain. The CDR3 extends over 15 amino acids. CDR1 and CDR2 from the germline V gene are GTSNPN and SVGIG (reference sequence). Trimming removed 4 bases at V and 4 bases at J, with 17 bases between. The CDR3 loop reads CAWTPRYKNYNEQFF. CDR3 sequence (DNA): TGTGCCTGGACCCCCCGGTATAAGAATTACAATGAGCAGTTCTTC.

The chain recombines TRBV19 with TRBJ1-4, with a tentative D call TRBD1 (6 bases). The CDR3 contains 20 residues. The V end lost 1 base, the J end lost 3 bases, and 24 bases lay between the germline ends. Germline assignment: CDR1 LNHDA and CDR2 SQIVND (reference sequence). In DNA, the CDR3 is TGTGCCAGTAGTATAGGCCTCTACACTCGGACAGTGGCTGCTAATGAAAAACTGTTTTTT. It specifies CASSIGLYTRTVAANEKLFF.

The rearrangement links TRBV7-9 to TRBJ1-2, with unresolved D. The CDR3 loop spans 13 amino acids. Trimming shortened V by 3 bases and J by 7 bases, and 12 bases separated the two germline ends. In germline, CDR1 is SEHNR, CDR2 FQNEAQ (reference sequence). In DNA, the CDR3 is TGTGCCAGCAGCTTCGGGCTGTGGTTTGGCTACACCTTC. It codes for CASSFGLWFGYTF.

This chain links TRBV10-3 with TRBJ2-7; no clear D. V was cut by 9 bases and J by 6 bases, with 18 bases left in between. This CDR3 has 13 residues. The germline V gene encodes CDR1 ENHRY and CDR2 SYGVKD. The CDR3 here is CAITGGVSGEQYF. DNA of the CDR3: TGTGCCATTACGGGTGGGGTATCCGGCGAGCAGTACTTC.

In its sample, this clonotype was seen many times. The rearrangement uses TRBV4-1 and TRBJ2-1, with 13 positions matching TRBD2. Looked up from germline, CDR1 is MGHRA and CDR2 is YSYEKL. V gave up 4 bases and J gave up 4 bases; unmatched junction bases: 4. The CDR3 consists of 16 residues. CDR3 region: CASSRTSGGEYNEQFF. The CDR3 DNA reads as TGCGCCAGCAGCCGAACTAGCGGGGGGGAATACAATGAGCAGTTCTTC.

The J gene is TRBJ2-7, the V gene TRBV12-3 or TRBV12-4, with a tentative D call TRBD1 (6 bases). This CDR3 has 15 residues. Trimming removed 1 base at V and 4 bases at J, with 14 bases between. CDR3 bases: TGTGCCAGCAGTTTAGAAGGGGGTACGCGGTACGAGCAGTACTTC. Translated, it gives CASSLEGGTRYEQYF.

This clonotype has only a few counts. The genes are TRBV21-1 and TRBJ2-3. TRBV21-1 is annotated as a pseudogene. The CDR3 is 13 residues long. This CDR3 is CARYDGRTDTQYF. The CDR3 DNA reads TGTGCCAGGTACGACGGGCGCACAGATACGCAGTATTTT.

This clonotype was detected a few times. The rearrangement uses TRBV29-1 and TRBJ2-5; D gene uncertain. V was clipped by 0 bases and J by 8 bases, with 16 bases between them. The CDR3 contains 14 residues. Germline assignment: CDR1 SQVTM and CDR2 ANQGSEA. CDR3 residues: CSVEDRTGWETQYF. CDR3 in DNA: TGCAGCGTTGAAGACCGGACGGGTTGGGAAACCCAGTACTTC. The full variable domain, with the rest looked up from reference TRBV29-1 and TRBJ2-5, is SAVISQKPSRDICQRGTSLTIQCQVDSQVTMMFWYRQQPGQSLTLIATANQGSEATYESGFVIDKFPISRPNLTFSTLTVSNMSPEDSSIYLCSVEDRTGWETQYFGPGTRLLVL.

This clonotype was detected only a few times. V gene TRBV3-1 combines with J gene TRBJ1-5; D ambiguous. The CDR3 has 18 amino acids. V shed 3 bases and J shed 0 bases, with 18 bases lying between them. Looked up from germline, CDR1 is LGHDT and CDR2 is YNNKEL (reference sequence). CDR3 DNA sequence: TGTGCCAGCAGCCAGGGCAGGACGAGTAGATATAGCAATCAGCCCCAGCATTTT. Translating it yields CASSQGRTSRYSNQPQHF.

This sequence joins TRBV7-9 and TRBJ2-7, with a tentative D call TRBD1 (7 bases). The V end lost 1 base, the J end lost 4 bases, and 17 bases lay between the germline ends. The germline V gene has CDR1 SEHNR and CDR2 FQNEAQ (reference sequence). This CDR3 has 16 amino acids. CDR3 DNA sequence: TGTGCCAGCAGCTTAGAAACGGAGGGGGCGGTATACGAGCAGTACTTC. Its protein is CASSLETEGAVYEQYF.

In its sample, this clonotype was seen a few times. J is TRBJ2-5 and V is TRBV7-8; 10 bases line up with TRBD1. This CDR3 contains 15 residues. The germline gives CDR1 SGHVS, CDR2 FQNEAQ. V lost 3 bases and J lost 3; bases outside the gene matches: 4. CDR3 nucleotides: TGTGCCAGCAGCTTTATGGACAGGGGGGAAGAGACCCAGTACTTC. This translates into CASSFMDRGEETQYF.